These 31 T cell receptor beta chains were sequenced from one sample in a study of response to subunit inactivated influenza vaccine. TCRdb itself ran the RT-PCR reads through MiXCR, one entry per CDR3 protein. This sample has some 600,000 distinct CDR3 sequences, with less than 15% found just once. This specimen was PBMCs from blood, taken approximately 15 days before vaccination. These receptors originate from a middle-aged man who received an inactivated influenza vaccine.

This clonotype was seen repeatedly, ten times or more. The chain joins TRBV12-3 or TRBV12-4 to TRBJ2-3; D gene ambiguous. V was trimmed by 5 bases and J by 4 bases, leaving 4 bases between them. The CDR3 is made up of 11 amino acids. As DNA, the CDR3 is TGTGCCAGCAGTCAAGCAGATACGCAGTATTTT. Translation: CASSQADTQYF.

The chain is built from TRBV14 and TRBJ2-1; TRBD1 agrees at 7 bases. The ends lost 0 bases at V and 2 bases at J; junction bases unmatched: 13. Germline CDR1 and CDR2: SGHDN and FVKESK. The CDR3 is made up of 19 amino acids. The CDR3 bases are TGTGCCAGCAGCCAAGAGGGGACAGTGCGGACCCATACCTACAATGAGCAGTTCTTC. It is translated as CASSQEGTVRTHTYNEQFF.

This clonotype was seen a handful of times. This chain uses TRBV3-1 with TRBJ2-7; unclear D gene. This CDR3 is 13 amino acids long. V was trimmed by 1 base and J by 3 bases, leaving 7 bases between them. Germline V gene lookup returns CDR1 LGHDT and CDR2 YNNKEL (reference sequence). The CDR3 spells CASSQGGYYEQYF. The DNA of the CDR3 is TGTGCCAGCAGCCAAGGGGGATACTACGAGCAGTACTTC.

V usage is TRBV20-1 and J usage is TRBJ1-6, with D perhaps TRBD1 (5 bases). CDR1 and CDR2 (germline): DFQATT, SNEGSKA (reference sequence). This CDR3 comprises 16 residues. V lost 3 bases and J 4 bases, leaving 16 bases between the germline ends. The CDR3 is CSARVGVGLYNSPLHF. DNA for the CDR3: TGCAGTGCTAGGGTGGGGGTCGGCCTTTATAATTCACCCCTCCACTTT.

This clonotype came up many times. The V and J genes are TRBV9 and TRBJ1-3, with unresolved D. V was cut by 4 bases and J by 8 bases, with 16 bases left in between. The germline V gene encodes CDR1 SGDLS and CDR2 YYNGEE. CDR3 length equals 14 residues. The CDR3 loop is CASSPRYGEDTIYF. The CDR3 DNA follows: TGTGCCAGCAGCCCCCGTTACGGCGAGGACACCATATATTTT.

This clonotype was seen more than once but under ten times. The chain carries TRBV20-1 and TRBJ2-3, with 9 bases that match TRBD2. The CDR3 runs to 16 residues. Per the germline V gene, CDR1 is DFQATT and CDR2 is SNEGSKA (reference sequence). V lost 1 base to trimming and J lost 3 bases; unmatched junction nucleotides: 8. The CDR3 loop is CSARAAIAGVTDTQYF. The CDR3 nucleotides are TGCAGTGCTAGAGCCGCTATAGCGGGAGTTACAGATACGCAGTATTTT.

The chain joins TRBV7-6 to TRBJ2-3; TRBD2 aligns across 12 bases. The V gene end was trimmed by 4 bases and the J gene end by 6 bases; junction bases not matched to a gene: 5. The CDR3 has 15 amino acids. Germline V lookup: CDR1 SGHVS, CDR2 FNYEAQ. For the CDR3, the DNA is TGTGCCAGCAGCTCTAGCGGGAGGGCTGGGGATACGCAGTATTTT. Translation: CASSSSGRAGDTQYF.

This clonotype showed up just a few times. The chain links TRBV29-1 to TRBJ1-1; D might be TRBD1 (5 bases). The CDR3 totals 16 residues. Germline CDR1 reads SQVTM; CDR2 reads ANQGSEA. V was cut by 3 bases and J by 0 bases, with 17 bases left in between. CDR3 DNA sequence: TGCAGCGTTGAGGGGGAGGTGAGTTCACTGAACACTGAAGCTTTCTTT. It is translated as CSVEGEVSSLNTEAFF.

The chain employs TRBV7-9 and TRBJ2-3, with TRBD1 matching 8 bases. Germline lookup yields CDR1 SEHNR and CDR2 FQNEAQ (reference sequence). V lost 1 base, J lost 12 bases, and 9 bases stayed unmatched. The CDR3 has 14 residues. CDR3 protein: CASSLGTVDRDQYF. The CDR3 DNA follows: TGTGCCAGCAGCTTAGGTACGGTGGACAGGGACCAGTATTTT.

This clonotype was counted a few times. CDR3 sequence: CASSPGQGARQPQHF. CDR3 DNA sequence: TGTGCCAGTAGTCCGGGACAGGGAGCGCGTCAGCCCCAGCATTTT. The chain combines TRBV19 with TRBJ1-5; TRBD1 aligns across 9 bases. The V segment lost 5 bases and the J segment 6 bases; nucleotides outside the gene matches: 8. The CDR3 sequence is 15 residues long. From germline, CDR1 is LNHDA and CDR2 SQIVND (reference sequence).

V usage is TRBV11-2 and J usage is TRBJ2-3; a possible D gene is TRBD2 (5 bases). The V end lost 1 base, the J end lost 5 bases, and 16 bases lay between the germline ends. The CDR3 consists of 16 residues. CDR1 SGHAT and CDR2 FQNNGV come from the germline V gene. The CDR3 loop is CASSLGPTKFEDTQYF. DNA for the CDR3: TGTGCCAGCAGCTTAGGCCCGACTAAGTTCGAAGATACGCAGTATTTT.

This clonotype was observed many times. The CDR3 sequence: CASSLGLAASDTQYF. CDR3 coding DNA: TGTGCCAGCAGCTTGGGACTAGCGGCCTCAGATACGCAGTATTTT. J is TRBJ2-3 and V is TRBV7-2; 11 nucleotides align to TRBD2. The V and J ends lost 3 bases and 4 bases, in that order; junction bases with no gene match: 3. Per the germline V gene, CDR1 is SGHTA and CDR2 is FQGNSA. The CDR3 extends over 15 amino acids.

The CDR3 nucleotides read TGTGCCATCAGACCGGGACAGGGACCTTACAATGAGCAGTTCTTC. Amino acids: CAIRPGQGPYNEQFF. The chain employs TRBV10-3 and TRBJ2-1; 9 nucleotides match TRBD1. With V trimmed by 6 bases and J by 4 bases, 7 bases remained unmatched. The CDR3 runs 15 residues. Germline CDR1 reads ENHRY; CDR2 reads SYGVKD.

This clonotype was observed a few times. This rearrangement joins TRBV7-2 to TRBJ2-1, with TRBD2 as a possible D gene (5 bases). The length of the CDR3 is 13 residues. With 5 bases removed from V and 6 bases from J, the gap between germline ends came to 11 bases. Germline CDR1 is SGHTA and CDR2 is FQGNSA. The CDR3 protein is CASSLLRVNEQFF. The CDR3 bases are TGTGCCAGCAGCCTTTTGAGGGTCAATGAGCAGTTCTTC.

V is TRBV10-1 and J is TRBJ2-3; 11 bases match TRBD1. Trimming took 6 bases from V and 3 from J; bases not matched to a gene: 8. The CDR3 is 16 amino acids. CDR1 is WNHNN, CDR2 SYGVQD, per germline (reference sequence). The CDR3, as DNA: TGCGCCAGCAGCCCGGACAGGGGGCTTTTGACAGATACGCAGTATTTT. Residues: CASSPDRGLLTDTQYF.

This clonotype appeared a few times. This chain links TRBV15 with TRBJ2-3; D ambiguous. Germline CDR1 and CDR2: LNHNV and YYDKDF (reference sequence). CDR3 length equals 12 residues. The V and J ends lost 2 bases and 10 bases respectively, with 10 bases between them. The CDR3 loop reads CATSRPVSPQYF. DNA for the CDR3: TGTGCCACCAGCAGACCTGTCTCACCGCAGTATTTT.

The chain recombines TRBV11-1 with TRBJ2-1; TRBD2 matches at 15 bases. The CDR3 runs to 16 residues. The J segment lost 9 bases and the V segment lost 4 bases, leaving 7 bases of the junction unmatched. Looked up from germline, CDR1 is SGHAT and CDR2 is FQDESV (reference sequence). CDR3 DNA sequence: TGTGCCAGCAGCTCCCGGACTAGCGGGGGGGCAGGTGAGCAGTTCTTC. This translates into CASSSRTSGGAGEQFF.

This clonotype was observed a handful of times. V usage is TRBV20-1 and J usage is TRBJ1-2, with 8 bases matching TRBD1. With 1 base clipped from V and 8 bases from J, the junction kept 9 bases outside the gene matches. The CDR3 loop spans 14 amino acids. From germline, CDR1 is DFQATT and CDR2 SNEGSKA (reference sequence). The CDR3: CSARATDRDLGYTF. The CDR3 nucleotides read TGCAGTGCTAGAGCCACGGACAGGGATTTAGGCTACACCTTC.

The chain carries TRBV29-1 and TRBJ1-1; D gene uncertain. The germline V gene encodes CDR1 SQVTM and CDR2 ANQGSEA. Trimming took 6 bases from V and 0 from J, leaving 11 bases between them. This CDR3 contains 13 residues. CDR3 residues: CSVKQVLNTEAFF. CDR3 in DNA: TGCAGCGTGAAGCAGGTCCTGAACACTGAAGCTTTCTTT.

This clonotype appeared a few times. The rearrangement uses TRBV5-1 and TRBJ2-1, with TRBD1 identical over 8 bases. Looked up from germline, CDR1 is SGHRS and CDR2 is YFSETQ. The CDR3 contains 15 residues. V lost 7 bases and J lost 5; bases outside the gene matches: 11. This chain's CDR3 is CASLLDRATNNEQFF. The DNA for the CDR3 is TGCGCCAGCCTACTGGACAGGGCTACGAACAATGAGCAGTTCTTC.

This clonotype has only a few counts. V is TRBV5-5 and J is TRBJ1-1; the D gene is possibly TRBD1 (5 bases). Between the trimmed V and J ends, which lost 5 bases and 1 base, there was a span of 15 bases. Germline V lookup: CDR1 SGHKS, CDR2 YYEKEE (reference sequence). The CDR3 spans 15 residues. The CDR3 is CASRVLSTENTEAFF. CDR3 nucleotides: TGTGCCAGCAGAGTCCTCTCGACAGAGAACACTGAAGCTTTCTTT.

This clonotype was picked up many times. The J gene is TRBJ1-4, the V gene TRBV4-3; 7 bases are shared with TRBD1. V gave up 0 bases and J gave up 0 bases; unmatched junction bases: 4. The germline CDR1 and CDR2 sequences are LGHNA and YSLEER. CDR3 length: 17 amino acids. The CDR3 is CASSQDQGGPTNEKLFF. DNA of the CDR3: TGCGCCAGCAGCCAAGATCAGGGGGGCCCAACTAATGAAAAACTGTTTTTT.

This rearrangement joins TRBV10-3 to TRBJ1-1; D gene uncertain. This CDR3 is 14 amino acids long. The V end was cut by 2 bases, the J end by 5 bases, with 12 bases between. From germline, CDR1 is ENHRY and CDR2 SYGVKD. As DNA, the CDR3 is TGTGCCATCAGTGAGGATGGAGGTAGGACTGAAGCTTTCTTT. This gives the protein CAISEDGGRTEAFF.

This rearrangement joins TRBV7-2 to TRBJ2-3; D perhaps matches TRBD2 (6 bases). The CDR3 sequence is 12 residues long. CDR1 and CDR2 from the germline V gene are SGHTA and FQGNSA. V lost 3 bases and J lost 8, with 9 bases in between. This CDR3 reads CASSFEAGTQYF. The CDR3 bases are TGTGCCAGCAGCTTTGAAGCGGGTACGCAGTATTTT.

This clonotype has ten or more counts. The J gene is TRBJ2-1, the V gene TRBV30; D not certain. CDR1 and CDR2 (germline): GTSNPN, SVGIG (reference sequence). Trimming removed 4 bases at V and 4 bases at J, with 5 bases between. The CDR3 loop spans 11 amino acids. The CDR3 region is CAWKKYNEQFF. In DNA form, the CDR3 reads TGTGCCTGGAAAAAATACAATGAGCAGTTCTTC.

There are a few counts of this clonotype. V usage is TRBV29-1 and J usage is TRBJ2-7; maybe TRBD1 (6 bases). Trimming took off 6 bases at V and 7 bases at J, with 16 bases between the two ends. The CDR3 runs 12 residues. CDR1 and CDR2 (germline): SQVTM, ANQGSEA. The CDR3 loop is CSVTNQGYEQYF. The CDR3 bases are TGCAGCGTCACGAATCAGGGGTATGAGCAGTACTTC.

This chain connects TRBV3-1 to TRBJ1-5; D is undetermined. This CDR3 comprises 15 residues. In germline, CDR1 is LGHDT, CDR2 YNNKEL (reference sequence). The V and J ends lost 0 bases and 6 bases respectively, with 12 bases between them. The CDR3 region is CASSQDTSTLQPQHF. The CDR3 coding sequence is TGTGCCAGCAGCCAAGATACTTCGACCCTTCAGCCCCAGCATTTT.

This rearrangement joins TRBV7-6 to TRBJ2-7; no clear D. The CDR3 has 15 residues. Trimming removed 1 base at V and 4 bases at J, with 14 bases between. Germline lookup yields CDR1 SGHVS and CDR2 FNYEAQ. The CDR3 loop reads CASSLVTELPYEQYF. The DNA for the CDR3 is TGTGCCAGCAGCTTAGTAACGGAACTTCCGTACGAGCAGTACTTC. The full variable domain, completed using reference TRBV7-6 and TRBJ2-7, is GAGVSQSPRYKVTKRGQDVALRCDPISGHVSLYWYRQALGQGPEFLTYFNYEAQQDKSGLPNDRFSAERPEGSISTLTIQRTEQRDSAMYRCASSLVTELPYEQYFGPGTRLTVT.

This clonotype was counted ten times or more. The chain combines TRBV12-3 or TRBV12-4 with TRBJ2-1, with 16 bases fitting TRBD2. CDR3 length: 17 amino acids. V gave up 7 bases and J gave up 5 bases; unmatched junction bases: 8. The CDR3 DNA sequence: TGTGCCAGCACCCGGGGACTAGCGGGGGGGCGCCACAATGAGCAGTTCTTC. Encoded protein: CASTRGLAGGRHNEQFF.

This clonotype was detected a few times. CDR3 DNA sequence: TGTGCCAGCAGCTTAGTGGGGGCCAATGAGCAGTACTTC. Its protein is CASSLVGANEQYF. The V call is TRBV7-9, the J call TRBJ2-7; D possibly corresponds to TRBD1 (6 bases). Germline V gives CDR1 SEHNR, CDR2 FQNEAQ (reference sequence). The length of the CDR3 is 13 residues. The V end lost 1 base, the J end lost 7 bases, and 11 bases lay between the germline ends.

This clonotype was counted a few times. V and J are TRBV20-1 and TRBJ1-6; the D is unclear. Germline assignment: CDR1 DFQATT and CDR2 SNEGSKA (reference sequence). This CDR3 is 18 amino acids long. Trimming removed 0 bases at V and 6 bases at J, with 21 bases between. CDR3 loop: CSARDPLPGWASNSPLHF. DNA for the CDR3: TGCAGTGCTAGAGACCCCCTGCCAGGCTGGGCTTCTAATTCACCCCTCCACTTT.